The source of this TCR beta chain is a study of cytomegalovirus exposure and HLA in healthy donors. Turning to the study itself: The same platform used for the 666 first-cohort repertoires was also used for the roughly 120 validation repertoires, as a later analysis reported. Study outcomes and limitations: Specificity for CMV antigens was confirmed in vitro for a few of the CMV-associated chains.

Per the germline V gene, CDR1 is SGHTA and CDR2 is FQGNSA. The CDR3 length is 14 residues. V dropped 4 bases and J dropped 4; count of bases not matched to a gene: 6. The protocol was immunoSEQ multiplex PCR, while the TCRdb copy is restricted to in-frame clones and leaves out a portion. The top ten clones hold around 2.8% of a sample with 170,000 or so clones, more than 65% of them seen once. As to this clone: What it recognizes is unknown.

The genes are TRBV7-2 and TRBJ2-5, with 7 bases that match TRBD2. The receptor was isolated from a woman between 18 and 29 years old in good health and CMV-seropositive. The specimen sequenced was PBMCs. CDR3 sequence reads: CASSSEERGETQYF. CDR3 nucleotide sequence: TGTGCCAGCAGCTCCGAGGAGCGGGGAGAGACCCAGTACTTC.